These T cell receptor beta chains were read from a single sample in a study of cytomegalovirus exposure and HLA in healthy donors. Sequenced by immunoSEQ multiplex PCR; TCRdb stores in-frame clones only, minus some. The sample yields 95,000 to 150,000 clones, 50% to 75% seen once. The specimen was PBMCs. Every receptor here comes from a woman between 40 and 50 years old in good health and CMV-seropositive. CDR3s include the opening cysteine and the closing phenylalanine or tryptophan. D genes are given only for firm matches. Clone size is not always given. Where it is, it says once, few, many or a class for expanded clones.

j_call | v_call | d_call | clone_size | cdr3_length | cdr3_aa | cdr3_nt
TRBJ1-2 | TRBV7-9 | . | . | 14 | CASSLAPEGSRFTF | TGTGCCAGCAGCTTAGCGCCGGAGGGCTCAAGGTTCACCTTC
TRBJ1-1 | TRBV6-1 | TRBD1 | few | 14 | CASSEAGGDSQAFF | TGTGCCAGCAGTGAAGCCGGGGGGGACAGTCAGGCTTTCTTT
TRBJ2-7 | TRBV5-4 | TRBD1 | . | 13 | CASSGDRGYEQYF | TGTGCCAGCAGCGGGGACAGGGGTTACGAGCAGTACTTC
TRBJ2-2 | TRBV15 | . | . | 14 | CATSRDSNTGELFF | TGTGCCACCAGCAGGGACTCGAACACCGGGGAGCTGTTTTTT
TRBJ2-5 | TRBV18 | . | . | 15 | CASSPDSASIETQYF | TGTGCCAGCTCACCGGACAGTGCCTCCATTGAGACCCAGTACTTC
TRBJ2-7 | TRBV6-5 | TRBD1 | . | 16 | CASSYPPGQGGVEQYF | TGTGCCAGCAGTTACCCACCGGGACAGGGGGGAGTGGAGCAGTACTTC
TRBJ2-7 | TRBV5-1 | TRBD2 | . | 16 | CASSLLAGGVSYEQYF | TGCGCCAGCAGCTTACTAGCGGGGGGAGTTTCCTACGAGCAGTACTTC
TRBJ1-5 | TRBV10-1 | . | few | 18 | CASSAYGTTTNSNQPQHF | TGCGCCAGCAGTGCCTACGGGACAACTACGAATAGCAATCAGCCCCAGCATTTT
TRBJ2-1 | TRBV6-5 | . | . | 14 | CASSYELGYNEQFF | TGTGCCAGCAGTTACGAACTAGGGTACAATGAGCAGTTCTTC
TRBJ2-1 | TRBV9 | . | . | 12 | CASSGHREWQFF | TGTGCCAGCAGCGGTCACAGGGAATGGCAGTTCTTC
TRBJ2-5 | TRBV10-3 | . | . | 18 | CAISATFSGGETQETQYF | TGTGCCATCAGTGCGACCTTCAGTGGAGGGGAGACTCAAGAGACCCAGTACTTC
TRBJ1-2 | TRBV7-9 | . | . | 12 | CASSLNRDGYTF | TGTGCCAGCAGTCTTAACAGGGACGGCTACACCTTC
TRBJ1-1 | TRBV10-2 | TRBD1 | . | 16 | CASSEARGTLNTEAFF | TGCGCCAGCAGTGAGGCCAGGGGGACCCTGAACACTGAAGCTTTCTTT
TRBJ2-1 | TRBV7-2 | TRBD2 | . | 14 | CASSRSGGANEQFF | TGTGCCAGCAGCCGAAGCGGGGGGGCCAATGAGCAGTTCTTC
TRBJ1-1 | TRBV25-1 | . | . | 13 | CASSPAGATEAFF | TGTGCCAGCAGTCCCGCGGGGGCAACTGAAGCTTTCTTT